Listed below are T cell receptor beta chains from one sample, sequenced in a study of T cells in Graves' hyperthyroidism and ophthalmopathy. TCRdb processed the multiplex PCR reads anew with MiXCR; each CDR3 protein has one entry. The data hold 800,000 or so distinct CDR3 sequences, with 35% to 40% observed a single time. The sequenced material came from blood. The receptors come from a man aged 18 to 29 with Graves' hyperthyroidism. Both conserved end residues are part of each CDR3. The D gene is left open where the match is weak. Size is stated for part of the rows, as once, few or many counts, or as a class when the clone is expanded.

J gene: TRBJ2-2
V gene: TRBV7-9
clone size: .
D gene: .
CDR3 DNA: TGTGCCAGCAGCCCGAAGGCCACTAACACCGGGGAGCTGTTTTTT
CDR3 protein: CASSPKATNTGELFF

J gene: TRBJ2-7
V gene: TRBV7-8
clone size: few
D gene: TRBD1
CDR3 DNA: TGTGCCAGCAGTCTCCGACAGGGCTCCCCCTACGAGCAGTACTTC
CDR3 protein: CASSLRQGSPYEQYF

J gene: TRBJ1-1
V gene: TRBV29-1
clone size: few
D gene: .
CDR3 DNA: TGCGGCGTTGACGTGACAAGCAACACTGAAGCTTTCTTT
CDR3 protein: CGVDVTSNTEAFF

J gene: TRBJ2-2
V gene: TRBV19
clone size: few
D gene: .
CDR3 DNA: TGTGCCAGTAATCGGCTTCCTGAGGGGCTGTTTTTT
CDR3 protein: CASNRLPEGLFF

J gene: TRBJ1-4
V gene: TRBV20-1
clone size: few
D gene: .
CDR3 DNA: TGCAGTGCTAGAGATTCGACCGGGGTCGATAATGAAAAACTGTTTTTT
CDR3 protein: CSARDSTGVDNEKLFF

J gene: TRBJ2-2
V gene: TRBV15
clone size: few
D gene: .
CDR3 DNA: TGTGCCACCAGCAGACCCCCCCAGGGGACCGGGGAGCTGTTTTTT
CDR3 protein: CATSRPPQGTGELFF

J gene: TRBJ1-1
V gene: TRBV7-9
clone size: few
D gene: TRBD1
CDR3 DNA: TGTGCCAGCAGCCTCTTGACCGGACAGGGCGAGGAAGCTTTCTTT
CDR3 protein: CASSLLTGQGEEAFF

J gene: TRBJ1-1
V gene: TRBV29-1
clone size: many
D gene: .
CDR3 DNA: TGCAGCGTAGGGGACAATCCCTCGAACACTGAAGCTTTCTTT
CDR3 protein: CSVGDNPSNTEAFF

J gene: TRBJ2-5
V gene: TRBV20-1
clone size: .
D gene: .
CDR3 DNA: TGCAGTGCTCTCGCCGCGTACCAAGAGACCCAGTACTTC
CDR3 protein: CSALAAYQETQYF

J gene: TRBJ1-5
V gene: TRBV29-1
clone size: many
D gene: .
CDR3 DNA: TGCAGCGTTGTATGGGGACCCAATCAGCCCCAGCATTTT
CDR3 protein: CSVVWGPNQPQHF

J gene: TRBJ2-2
V gene: TRBV5-4
clone size: .
D gene: .
CDR3 DNA: TGTGCCAGCAGCAATGGACCGGAGCTGTTTTTT
CDR3 protein: CASSNGPELFF

J gene: TRBJ2-5
V gene: TRBV7-2
clone size: .
D gene: .
CDR3 DNA: TGCGCCAGCAGTCCCGCCTCAGACGGGGAGACCCAGTACTTC
CDR3 protein: CASSPASDGETQYF

J gene: TRBJ1-3
V gene: TRBV4-1
clone size: few
D gene: .
CDR3 DNA: TGCGCCAGCAGCCAAGAACCCAGGGGATCACGCGGAAACACCATATATTTT
CDR3 protein: CASSQEPRGSRGNTIYF

J gene: TRBJ1-1
V gene: TRBV13
clone size: .
D gene: TRBD1
CDR3 DNA: TGTGCCAGCAGCTCGCCCCTTGGACAGGGGAACACTGAAGCTTTCTTT
CDR3 protein: CASSSPLGQGNTEAFF

J gene: TRBJ2-6
V gene: TRBV9
clone size: .
D gene: TRBD1
CDR3 DNA: TGTGCCAGCAGCTCCCGTACCGGGACAGGGTCCGGGGCCAACGTCCTGACTTTC
CDR3 protein: CASSSRTGTGSGANVLTF

J gene: TRBJ2-2
V gene: TRBV2
clone size: many
D gene: .
CDR3 DNA: TGTGCCAGCAGGGGGGACATCACGAACACCGGGGAGCTGTTTTTT
CDR3 protein: CASRGDITNTGELFF

J gene: TRBJ2-7
V gene: TRBV5-1
clone size: few
D gene: .
CDR3 DNA: TGCGCCAGCAGCCCGAGACAGGGACTCTACGAGCAGTACTTC
CDR3 protein: CASSPRQGLYEQYF

J gene: TRBJ2-7
V gene: TRBV29-1
clone size: many
D gene: .
CDR3 DNA: TGCAGCGTGCGAACAGGTCGGGGGTACGAGCAGTACTTC
CDR3 protein: CSVRTGRGYEQYF

J gene: TRBJ1-5
V gene: TRBV12-3/TRBV12-4
clone size: many
D gene: .
CDR3 DNA: TGTGCCAGCAGCCGGGACCATAGCAATCAGCCCCAGCATTTT
CDR3 protein: CASSRDHSNQPQHF

J gene: TRBJ1-3
V gene: TRBV5-1
clone size: many
D gene: .
CDR3 DNA: TGCGCCAGCGGGGATGGTACTGGAAACACCATATATTTT
CDR3 protein: CASGDGTGNTIYF

J gene: TRBJ2-3
V gene: TRBV7-2
clone size: .
D gene: TRBD2
CDR3 DNA: TGTGCCAGCAGCTTACCCCCTAGCGGGACAGATACGCAGTATTTT
CDR3 protein: CASSLPPSGTDTQYF

J gene: TRBJ1-5
V gene: TRBV7-2
clone size: few
D gene: .
CDR3 DNA: TGTGCCAGCAGCTTAGAAAGGGGGGGGCCGAGCAGCAATCAGCCCCAGCATTTT
CDR3 protein: CASSLERGGPSSNQPQHF

J gene: TRBJ1-5
V gene: TRBV6-6
clone size: .
D gene: .
CDR3 DNA: TGTGCCAGCAGCCTCTCGAGGAACAATCAGCCCCAGCATTTT
CDR3 protein: CASSLSRNNQPQHF

J gene: TRBJ2-7
V gene: TRBV7-9
clone size: .
D gene: TRBD2
CDR3 DNA: TGTGCCAGCAGCTTCTGGCGGGAGTGGGAAAACGAGCAGTACTTC
CDR3 protein: CASSFWREWENEQYF

J gene: TRBJ2-5
V gene: TRBV7-8
clone size: .
D gene: .
CDR3 DNA: TGTGCCAGCAGCTTAGTAGGTGGGGCGGCCCAAGAGACCCAGTACTTC
CDR3 protein: CASSLVGGAAQETQYF

J gene: TRBJ2-7
V gene: TRBV6-5
clone size: .
D gene: .
CDR3 DNA: TGTGCCAGCAGTTCAGGACATCGGAAAGAGCAGTACTTC
CDR3 protein: CASSSGHRKEQYF

J gene: TRBJ1-1
V gene: TRBV6-5
clone size: few
D gene: TRBD1
CDR3 DNA: TGTGCCAGCGCACGAGGGGGCTCGTCTGAAGCTTTCTTT
CDR3 protein: CASARGGSSEAFF

J gene: TRBJ2-5
V gene: TRBV4-1
clone size: few
D gene: .
CDR3 DNA: TGTGCCAGCAGCCAAGTCCGGCTCCAAGAGACCCAGTACTTC
CDR3 protein: CASSQVRLQETQYF

J gene: TRBJ2-2
V gene: TRBV7-9
clone size: .
D gene: .
CDR3 DNA: TGTGCCAGCAGCTTAAATGATGGGCTACACACCGGGGAGCTGTTTTTT
CDR3 protein: CASSLNDGLHTGELFF

J gene: TRBJ2-7
V gene: TRBV7-2
clone size: many
D gene: .
CDR3 DNA: TGTGCCAGCAGCTCCTATACGGGCTACGAGCAGTACTTC
CDR3 protein: CASSSYTGYEQYF

J gene: TRBJ2-6
V gene: TRBV13
clone size: many
D gene: .
CDR3 DNA: TGTGCCAGCAGCTACACGTCTGGGGCCAACGTCCTGACTTTC
CDR3 protein: CASSYTSGANVLTF

J gene: TRBJ2-2
V gene: TRBV7-8
clone size: .
D gene: TRBD2
CDR3 DNA: TGTGCCAGCAGCTTAGCCTCCAGCGGGAGGGCCCACGGGGGGCTGTTTTTT
CDR3 protein: CASSLASSGRAHGGLFF

J gene: TRBJ2-7
V gene: TRBV19
clone size: many
D gene: TRBD2
CDR3 DNA: TGTGCCAGTAGTCTCGCGGGAGAATCCTACGAGCAGTACTTC
CDR3 protein: CASSLAGESYEQYF

J gene: TRBJ1-1
V gene: TRBV7-6
clone size: many
D gene: .
CDR3 DNA: TGTGCCAGCAGCTTAGCGCTTGGGAAGATCACTGAAGCTTTCTTT
CDR3 protein: CASSLALGKITEAFF

J gene: TRBJ2-2
V gene: TRBV24-1
clone size: few
D gene: TRBD1
CDR3 DNA: TGTGCCACCAGTGACCCCTACAGGGGGCTTAACACCGGGGAGCTGTTTTTT
CDR3 protein: CATSDPYRGLNTGELFF

J gene: TRBJ2-2
V gene: TRBV29-1
clone size: .
D gene: .
CDR3 DNA: TGCAGCGTTGAAGATCTAGGCGAGGGAACCGGGGAGCTGTTTTTT
CDR3 protein: CSVEDLGEGTGELFF